The table lists the clone carrying this TCR beta chain with many counts. This specimen comes from a study of HIV-infected patients and healthy controls. The V and J ends lost 5 bases and 10 bases, in that order; junction bases with no gene match: 20. The CDR3 covers 17 residues. Per the germline V gene, CDR1 is MNHEY and CDR2 is SMNVEV (reference sequence). TCRdb re-analysed the 5' RACE reads in MiXCR, keeping a single row per CDR3 protein. The repertoire includes roughly 68,000 distinct CDR3 sequences, around 21% of them detected once, and under 1.5% sits in the top ten. Sequenced input: CD4+ T cells from blood. J is TRBJ2-3 and V is TRBV27; 8 bases are shared with TRBD2. The clonotype comes from a human donor in good health. The DNA for the CDR3 is TGTGCCAGCAGTCCCATCGTTTTAGCGGGGAATATTCGGTCGCAGTATTTT. This codes for CASSPIVLAGNIRSQYF.